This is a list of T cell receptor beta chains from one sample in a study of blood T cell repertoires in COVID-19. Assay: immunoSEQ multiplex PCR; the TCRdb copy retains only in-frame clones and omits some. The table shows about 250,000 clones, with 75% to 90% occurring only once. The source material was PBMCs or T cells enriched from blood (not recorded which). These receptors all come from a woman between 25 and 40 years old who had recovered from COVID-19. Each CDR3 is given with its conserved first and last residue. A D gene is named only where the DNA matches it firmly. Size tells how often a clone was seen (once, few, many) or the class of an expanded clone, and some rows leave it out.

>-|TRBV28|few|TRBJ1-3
TGTGCCAGCAGTTTGAGGGGGAGGGTTACCACTGGAAACACCATATATTTT
CASSLRGRVTTGNTIYF
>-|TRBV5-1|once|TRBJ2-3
TGCGCCAGCCTACTATCTCCCTCAGCAAGCACAGATACGCAGTATTTT
CASLLSPSASTDTQYF
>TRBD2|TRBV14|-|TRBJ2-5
TGTGCCAGCAGCCAAGAACTCCGGGGGGTGGAAGAGACCCAGTACTTC
CASSQELRGVEETQYF
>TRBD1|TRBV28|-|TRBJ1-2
TGTGCCAGCAGAAGGACAGGGGGCTATGGCTACACCTTC
CASRRTGGYGYTF
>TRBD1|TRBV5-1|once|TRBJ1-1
TGCGCCAGCAGCAGAACTCCGTCCGGGACAGGGAACACTGAAGCTTTCTTT
CASSRTPSGTGNTEAFF
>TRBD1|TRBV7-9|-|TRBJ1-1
TGTGCCAGCAGCTTAGTGGGACAGTCGAACACTGAAGCTTTCTTT
CASSLVGQSNTEAFF
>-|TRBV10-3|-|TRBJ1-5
TGTGCCATCAGTGGAGTTATCCTCAATCAGCCCCAGCATTTT
CAISGVILNQPQHF
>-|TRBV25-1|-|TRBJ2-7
TGTGCCAGCAGGGGCAGTCTGGAGCAGTACTTC
CASRGSLEQYF
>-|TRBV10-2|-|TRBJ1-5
TGCGCCAGCCGAACAGGGTTTGGCAATCAGCCCCAGCATTTT
CASRTGFGNQPQHF
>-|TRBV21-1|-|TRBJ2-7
TGTGCCAGCAGCAGAAGACAGACCTACGAGCAGTACTTC
CASSRRQTYEQYF
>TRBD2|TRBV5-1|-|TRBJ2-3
TGCGCCAGCAGCTCAAGCGGGAGTTCTTGGGATACGCAGTATTTT
CASSSSGSSWDTQYF
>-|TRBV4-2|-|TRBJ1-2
TGTGCCAGCAGCCAAGCGTCAGGGACACCCTATGGCTACACCTTC
CASSQASGTPYGYTF
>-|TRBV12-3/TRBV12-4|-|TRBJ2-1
TGTGCCAGCGAACTGACCAGAGGTGAGCAGTTCTTC
CASELTRGEQFF
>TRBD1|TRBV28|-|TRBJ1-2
TGTGCCAGCAGTATCGGACAGGGTATACGCTACACCTTC
CASSIGQGIRYTF
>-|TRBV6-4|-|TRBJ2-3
TGTGCCAGCAGGAGTGGGCGGGAAGACACAGATACGCAGTATTTT
CASRSGREDTDTQYF
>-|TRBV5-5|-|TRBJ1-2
TGTGCCAGCAGCTTGACTCCGGACTTGGCCTACACCTTC
CASSLTPDLAYTF
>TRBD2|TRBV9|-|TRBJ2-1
TGTGCCAGCAGCGCACGAGCGGGATGGGGCAATGAGCAGTTCTTC
CASSARAGWGNEQFF
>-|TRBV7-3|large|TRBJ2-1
TGTGCCAGCAGCTTTATAAACAATGAGCAGTTCTTC
CASSFINNEQFF
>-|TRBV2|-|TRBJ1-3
TGTGCCAGCAGTGTAACGGGAAAGGGTGGAAACACCATATATTTT
CASSVTGKGGNTIYF
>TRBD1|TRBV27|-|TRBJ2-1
TGTGCCAGCGTCCGCGGGGCGCGGGGACAGGGACACGAGCAGTTCTTC
CASVRGARGQGHEQFF
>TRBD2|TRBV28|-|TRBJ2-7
TGTGCCAGCACCGACTTGAGCGGGGGGAGCTACGAGCAGTACTTC
CASTDLSGGSYEQYF
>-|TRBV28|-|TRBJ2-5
TGTGCCAGCAGTTTTTACCGGGGGCAAGAGACCCAGTACTTC
CASSFYRGQETQYF
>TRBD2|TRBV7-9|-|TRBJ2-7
TGTGCCAGCAGCTCCGGGACTAGCCCCCACGAGCAGTACTTC
CASSSGTSPHEQYF
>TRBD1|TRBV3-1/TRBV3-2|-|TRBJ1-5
TGTGCCAGCAGCCAGACAGGGTATAGCAATCAGCCCCAGCATTTT
CASSQTGYSNQPQHF
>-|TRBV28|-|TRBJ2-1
TGTGCCAGCAGTTTATTCTGGTCGGGACAGACCAAGCGGGAGAAAGGTGAGCAGTTCTTC
CASSLFWSGQTKREKGEQFF
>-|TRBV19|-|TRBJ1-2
TGTGCCAGTAGTTTCAACATCGATGGCTACACCTTC
CASSFNIDGYTF
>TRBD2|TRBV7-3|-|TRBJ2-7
TGTGCCAGCAGCTTAACGGGACTAGCGGGAGCAGGCGAGCAGTACTTC
CASSLTGLAGAGEQYF
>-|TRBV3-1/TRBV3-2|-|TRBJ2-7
TGTGCCAGCAGCCAATCCGACAGTCTGGCCGAGCAGTACTTC
CASSQSDSLAEQYF
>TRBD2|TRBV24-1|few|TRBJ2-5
TGTGCCACCGGGATAGCGGGAGATTCACGGGAGACCCAGTACTTC
CATGIAGDSRETQYF
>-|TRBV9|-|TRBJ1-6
TGTGCCAGCAGCGTAGGGACCAGGGATCGCCCCTATAATTCACCCCTCCACTTT
CASSVGTRDRPYNSPLHF
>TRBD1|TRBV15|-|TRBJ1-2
TGTGCCACCAGCAGACCGACACAGGGGGGTTATGGCTACACCTTC
CATSRPTQGGYGYTF
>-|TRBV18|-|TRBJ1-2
TGTGCCAGCTCACCGAAGGAGAATGGCTACACCTTC
CASSPKENGYTF
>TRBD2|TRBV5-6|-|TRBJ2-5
TGTGCCAGCAGCTGGAGGGGACTAGCGGTAGAGACCCAGTACTTC
CASSWRGLAVETQYF
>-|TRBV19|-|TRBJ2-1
TGTGCCTCGAATTCAGGGCAGGGGATTTGGAATGAGCAGTTCTTC
CASNSGQGIWNEQFF
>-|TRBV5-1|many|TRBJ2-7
TGCGCCAGCAGCTTGGATTGGGGAGAGACCTACGAGCAGTACTTC
CASSLDWGETYEQYF
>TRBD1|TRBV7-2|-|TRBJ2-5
TGTGCCAGCAGCCGGACAGGGAAAGAGACCCAGTACTTC
CASSRTGKETQYF